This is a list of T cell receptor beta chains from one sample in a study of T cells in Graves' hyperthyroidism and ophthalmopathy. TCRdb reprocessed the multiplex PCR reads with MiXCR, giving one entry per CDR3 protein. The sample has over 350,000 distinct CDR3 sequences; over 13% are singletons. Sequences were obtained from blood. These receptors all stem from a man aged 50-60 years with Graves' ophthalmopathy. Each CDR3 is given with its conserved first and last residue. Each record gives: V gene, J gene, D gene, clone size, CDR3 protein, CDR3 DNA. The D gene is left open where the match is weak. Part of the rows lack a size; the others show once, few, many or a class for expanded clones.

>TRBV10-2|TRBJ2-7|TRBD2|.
CASSDPGTSVTYEQYF
TGCGCCAGCAGTGATCCCGGGACTAGCGTAACCTACGAGCAGTACTTC
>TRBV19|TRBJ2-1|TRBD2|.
CASSMRELLNEQFF
TGTGCCAGTAGTATGCGGGAGCTCCTCAATGAGCAGTTCTTC
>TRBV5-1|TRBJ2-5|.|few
CASSLSWETQYF
TGCGCCAGCAGCTTGTCCTGGGAGACCCAGTACTTC
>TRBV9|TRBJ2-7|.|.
CASSVDLGLFYEQYF
TGTGCCAGCAGCGTAGACCTCGGACTGTTCTACGAGCAGTACTTC
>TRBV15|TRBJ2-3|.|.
CATSRGGDSTDTQYF
TGTGCCACCAGCAGAGGAGGGGATAGCACAGATACGCAGTATTTT
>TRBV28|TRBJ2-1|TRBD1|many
CASSFVGGSEQFF
TGTGCCAGCAGTTTTGTAGGGGGCAGTGAGCAGTTCTTC
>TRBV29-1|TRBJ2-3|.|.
CSVEGLNRATDTQYF
TGCAGCGTTGAAGGCCTGAACAGAGCCACAGATACGCAGTATTTT
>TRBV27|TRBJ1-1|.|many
CASSSRMGLEAFF
TGTGCCAGCAGTTCTAGGATGGGTCTTGAAGCTTTCTTT
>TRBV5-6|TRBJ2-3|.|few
CASSFSLASLTDTQYF
TGTGCCAGCAGCTTTAGCCTAGCGAGCCTCACAGATACGCAGTATTTT
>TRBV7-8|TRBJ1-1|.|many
CASSLVPGAYVTTEAFF
TGTGCCAGCAGCTTAGTGCCGGGGGCTTACGTGACAACTGAAGCTTTCTTT
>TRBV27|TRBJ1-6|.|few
CASSLHRNSPLHF
TGTGCCAGCAGTTTACACCGGAATTCACCCCTCCACTTT
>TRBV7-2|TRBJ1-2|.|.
CASSPSMGGYTF
TGTGCCAGCAGCCCTTCGATGGGAGGCTACACCTTC
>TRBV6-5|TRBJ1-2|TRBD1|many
CASSYSPTGLYGYTF
TGTGCCAGCAGTTACTCCCCGACAGGGTTATATGGCTACACCTTC
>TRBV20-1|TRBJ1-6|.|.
CSARTGPEQNNSPLHF
TGCAGTGCTAGAACCGGACCGGAGCAGAACAATTCACCCCTCCACTTT
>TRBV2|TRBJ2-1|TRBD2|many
CASSASGRIGSYNEQFF
TGTGCCAGCAGTGCTAGCGGGAGAATTGGCTCCTACAATGAGCAGTTCTTC
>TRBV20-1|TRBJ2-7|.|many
CSARDERGYEQYF
TGCAGTGCTAGAGATGAGAGAGGTTACGAGCAGTACTTC
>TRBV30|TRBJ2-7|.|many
CAWTWGLSYEQYF
TGTGCCTGGACGTGGGGGCTATCCTACGAGCAGTACTTC
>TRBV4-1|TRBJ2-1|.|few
CASSPTHDLSSYNEQFF
TGCGCCAGCAGCCCCACTCATGATCTGAGCTCCTACAATGAGCAGTTCTTC
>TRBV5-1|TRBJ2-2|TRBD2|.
CASSRGGLATIANTGELFF
TGCGCCAGCAGCAGGGGGGGACTAGCGACCATTGCGAACACCGGGGAGCTGTTTTTT
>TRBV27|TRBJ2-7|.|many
CASSLTVGYEQYF
TGTGCCAGCAGTTTGACAGTTGGTTACGAGCAGTACTTC